This is a list of T cell receptor beta chains from one sample in a study of cytomegalovirus exposure and HLA in healthy donors. Assay used: immunoSEQ multiplex PCR; TCRdb lists only in-frame clones, some missing. The sample yields roughly 140,000 clones, almost 85% seen once. The specimen was PBMCs. The receptor set was obtained from a man under 40 in good health and CMV-seropositive. The CDR3 runs from the conserved cysteine through the conserved F or W. The D gene is left open where the match is weak. Only part of the rows carry a size: once, few, many, or a class if the clone is expanded.

TRBJ2-1 TRBV19 . . CASSILPPNRLVFEQFF TGTGCCAGTAGTATTCTTCCCCCAAATAGACTAGTCTTTGAGCAGTTCTTC
TRBJ2-3 TRBV5-5 . . CASSFRGSSDTQYF TGTGCCAGCAGCTTTCGGGGGAGCTCAGATACGCAGTATTTT
TRBJ2-3 TRBV27 TRBD2 . CASSGRRTSADTQYF TGTGCCAGCAGTGGGAGGAGGACTAGCGCAGATACGCAGTATTTT
TRBJ2-3 TRBV18 TRBD2 . CASSPTPGTSSTDTQYF TGTGCCAGCTCACCAACTCCCGGGACTAGCAGCACAGATACGCAGTATTTT
TRBJ2-6 TRBV19 TRBD2 . CASSMGGEGANVLTF TGTGCCAGTAGTATGGGGGGGGAGGGGGCCAACGTCCTGACTTTC
TRBJ1-4 TRBV7-9 . few CASSSDGVANEKLFF TGTGCCAGCAGCTCTGACGGGGTTGCTAATGAAAAACTGTTTTTT
TRBJ2-7 TRBV5-6 . few CASSLAYLWAGNSYEQYF TGTGCCAGCAGCTTGGCCTACTTGTGGGCAGGGAACTCCTACGAGCAGTACTTC
TRBJ2-3 TRBV7-9 TRBD2 . CASSSGTSGRTDTQYF TGTGCCAGCAGCTCCGGGACTAGCGGGAGGACAGATACGCAGTATTTT
TRBJ2-7 TRBV5-1 TRBD1 . CASQAQGVLYEQYF TGCGCCAGCCAAGCCCAGGGGGTTCTCTACGAGCAGTACTTC
TRBJ2-2 TRBV7-8 TRBD2 . CASSLGTSGPNTGELFF TGTGCCAGCAGCTTAGGGACTAGCGGACCGAACACCGGGGAGCTGTTTTTT
TRBJ1-4 TRBV28 . . CASRSWGGGNEKLFF TGTGCCAGCAGGAGCTGGGGGGGAGGTAATGAAAAACTGTTTTTT
TRBJ2-7 TRBV29-1 TRBD1 . CSVYTGEAYEQYF TGCAGCGTGTACACAGGGGAAGCCTACGAGCAGTACTTC
TRBJ1-1 TRBV30 . . CAWRDFDLNTEAFF TGTGCCTGGAGAGACTTTGACCTGAACACTGAAGCTTTCTTT
TRBJ1-1 TRBV28 TRBD1 . CASSSRTGVWTEAFF TGTGCCAGCAGTTCCCGGACAGGGGTGTGGACTGAAGCTTTCTTT
TRBJ1-6 TRBV19 . . CASSIAGTGNSPLHF TGTGCCAGTAGTATCGCCGGCACAGGTAATTCACCCCTCCACTTT
TRBJ2-2 TRBV29-1 TRBD1 . CSVDSSDRDTGELFF TGCAGCGTGGACTCTTCGGACAGGGACACCGGGGAGCTGTTTTTT
TRBJ1-2 TRBV7-2 TRBD1 . CASSLALDRGRNYGYTF TGTGCCAGCAGCTTAGCCTTAGACAGGGGGCGGAACTATGGCTACACCTTC
TRBJ2-5 TRBV2 . . CASSGAVLETQYF TGTGCCAGCAGCGGAGCCGTTCTCGAGACCCAGTACTTC
TRBJ1-2 TRBV30 TRBD1 . CAWSVWGQNYGYTF TGTGCCTGGAGTGTATGGGGACAGAACTATGGCTACACCTTC
TRBJ2-3 TRBV6-4 TRBD2 . CASSDSGGADTQYF TGTGCCAGCAGTGATAGCGGGGGGGCCGATACGCAGTATTTT
TRBJ2-3 TRBV4-1 . . CASSQEEPDTQYF TGCGCCAGCAGCCAAGAAGAGCCAGATACGCAGTATTTT
TRBJ2-7 TRBV7-2 . . CASSLATGYEQYF TGTGCCAGCAGCTTAGCAACAGGATACGAGCAGTACTTC
TRBJ1-1 TRBV10-3 . . CAIRPRGGDTEAFF TGTGCCATTCGTCCCCGGGGGGGGGACACTGAAGCTTTCTTT
TRBJ2-7 TRBV18 . once CASSPGNTYEQYF TGTGCCAGCTCTCCCGGGAATACCTACGAGCAGTACTTC
TRBJ2-1 TRBV5-1 TRBD1 . CASSETGGYNEQFF TGCGCCAGCAGCGAGACAGGGGGCTATAATGAGCAGTTCTTC
TRBJ2-3 TRBV5-4 TRBD2 . CASSALAGGLFPQYF TGTGCCAGCAGCGCACTAGCGGGAGGCCTCTTTCCGCAGTATTTT
TRBJ2-2 TRBV5-1 . once CASSLGLTNTGELFF TGCGCCAGCAGCTTGGGGCTGACGAACACCGGGGAGCTGTTTTTT
TRBJ2-7 TRBV27 . . CASSLNGGLGYEQYF TGTGCCAGCAGTTTAAATGGCGGGTTGGGCTACGAGCAGTACTTC
TRBJ1-4 TRBV6-5 . . CASRRQTLNEKLFF TGTGCCAGCAGACGACAGACACTTAATGAAAAACTGTTTTTT
TRBJ2-3 TRBV15 TRBD2 few CATSPDLTSGTDTQYF TGTGCCACCAGTCCCGACCTGACTAGCGGGACAGATACGCAGTATTTT
TRBJ2-1 TRBV7-9 . . CASSPRTIYNEQFF TGTGCCAGCAGCCCTCGGACTATCTACAATGAGCAGTTCTTC
TRBJ2-7 TRBV6-1 . . CASSESQVDPYEQYF TGTGCCAGCAGTGAATCACAGGTTGATCCCTACGAGCAGTACTTC
TRBJ2-7 TRBV7-2 . . CASSLVVYEQYF TGTGCCAGCAGCTTAGTCGTGTACGAGCAGTACTTC
TRBJ1-3 TRBV4-3 . . CASSQDTASQWGNTIYF TGCGCCAGCAGCCAAGACACGGCTAGCCAGTGGGGAAACACCATATATTTT